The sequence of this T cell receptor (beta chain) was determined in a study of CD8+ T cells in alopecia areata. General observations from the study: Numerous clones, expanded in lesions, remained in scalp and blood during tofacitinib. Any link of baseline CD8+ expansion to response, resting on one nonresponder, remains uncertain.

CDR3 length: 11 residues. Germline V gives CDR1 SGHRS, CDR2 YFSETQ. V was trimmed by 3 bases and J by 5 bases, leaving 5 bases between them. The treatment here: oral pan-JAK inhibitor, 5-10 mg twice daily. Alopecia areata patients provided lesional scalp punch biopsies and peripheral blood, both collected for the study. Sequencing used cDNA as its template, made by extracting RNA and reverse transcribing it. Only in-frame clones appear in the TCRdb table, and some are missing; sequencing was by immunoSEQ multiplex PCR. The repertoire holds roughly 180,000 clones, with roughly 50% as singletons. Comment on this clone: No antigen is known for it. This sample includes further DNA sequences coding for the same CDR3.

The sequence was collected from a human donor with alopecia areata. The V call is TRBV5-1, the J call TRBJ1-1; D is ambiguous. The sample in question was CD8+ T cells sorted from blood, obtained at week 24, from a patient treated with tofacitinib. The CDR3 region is CASSSSTEAFF. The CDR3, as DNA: TGCGCCAGCAGCTCAAGTACTGAAGCTTTCTTT.